Each of the 30 T cell receptor beta chains below was sequenced from the same sample in a study of blood T cells in healthy people across ages. Combining a sample-barcoded 5' primer with a J-beta primer mix, a second PCR ran for roughly 6 to 12 cycles. TCRdb used MiXCR to reprocess the 5' RACE reads, holding one entry per CDR3 protein. Of roughly 800,000 distinct CDR3 sequences in the sample, 40% to 65% were seen once. The sequenced sample was blood. The receptors here all came from a man aged 80 or over in good health.

The chain is built from TRBV18 and TRBJ2-5; 11 nucleotides line up with TRBD2. The CDR3 covers 15 residues. CDR1 and CDR2 from the germline V gene are KGHSH and LQKENI. V shed 1 base and J 4 bases; nucleotides not matched to a gene: 2. CDR3: CASSPLGLAGETQYF. CDR3 sequence (DNA): TGTGCCAGCTCACCACTCGGACTAGCGGGAGAGACCCAGTACTTC.

The genes are TRBV5-1 and TRBJ2-4, with 7 bases matching TRBD1. The V segment lost 2 bases and the J segment 13 bases; nucleotides outside the gene matches: 9. From germline, CDR1 is SGHRS and CDR2 YFSETQ. The CDR3 runs 13 residues. The CDR3 DNA reads TGCGCCAGCAGCTTTCCAGGGGGTGAAGAGCAGTACTTC. Protein: CASSFPGGEEQYF.

This clonotype has just a few counts. This chain uses TRBV4-2 with TRBJ1-2; D remains unclear. Germline lookup yields CDR1 LGHNA and CDR2 YNFKEQ. Trimming stripped 0 bases from V and 0 bases from J, with 8 bases between. The CDR3 has 15 amino acids. CDR3 nucleotide sequence: TGTGCCAGCAGCCAAGAATGGGCAGCTAACTATGGCTACACCTTC. As protein: CASSQEWAANYGYTF.

This clonotype was picked up a small number of times. V is TRBV6-6 and J is TRBJ1-5; D gene ambiguous. Trimming cost V 0 bases and J 7 bases, with 10 bases left between them. The length of the CDR3 is 14 residues. CDR1 and CDR2 from the germline V gene are MNHNY and SVGAGI (reference sequence). The CDR3 here is CASSYSNKRQPQHF. CDR3 nucleotides: TGTGCCAGCAGTTACTCCAACAAGCGACAGCCCCAGCATTTT.

The CDR3 nucleotides read TGTGCTAGTGGTTTTGGGGGAAAAGAGACCCAGTACTTC. It yields the protein CASGFGGKETQYF. The J gene is TRBJ2-5, the V gene TRBV12-5; tentatively, D is TRBD1 or TRBD2 (5 bases each). The germline V gene encodes CDR1 LGHNT and CDR2 FRNRAP. Trimming pared 3 bases from V and 3 bases from J, leaving 8 bases between. The CDR3 is 13 residues long.

V and J are TRBV6-5 and TRBJ1-6; weak D call: TRBD1 (6 bases). Germline CDR1 is MNHEY and CDR2 is SVGAGI. Trimming pared 6 bases from V and 10 bases from J, leaving 19 bases between. The CDR3 consists of 15 residues. The CDR3 DNA reads TGTGCCAGCAGCGCCCCCGGACAGAGGGAATCACCCCTCCACTTT. Encoded protein: CASSAPGQRESPLHF.

In this sample, this clonotype turned up a few times. The chain is built from TRBV27 and TRBJ2-7, with 9 positions matching TRBD2. This CDR3 spans 15 amino acids. V lost 2 bases to trimming and J lost 3 bases; unmatched junction nucleotides: 5. Germline V gene sequence: CDR1 MNHEY, CDR2 SMNVEV (reference sequence). This CDR3 reads CASSLGLAGNYEQYF. In DNA, the CDR3 is TGTGCCAGCAGTTTAGGTCTAGCGGGGAACTACGAGCAGTACTTC.

V and J are TRBV12-3 or TRBV12-4 and TRBJ1-1, with D unclear. This CDR3 region has 12 residues. The germline V and J ends were trimmed by 9 bases and 2 bases, with 10 bases remaining between them. The CDR3 DNA is TGTGCCAGTATGGAGGGTAACACTGAAGCTTTCTTT. This gives the protein CASMEGNTEAFF.

This clonotype came up a few times. This sequence joins TRBV6-5 and TRBJ1-2; 10 bases agree with TRBD1. The CDR3 has 14 residues. In germline, CDR1 is MNHEY, CDR2 SVGAGI. Germline trimming cut 9 bases from V and 2 bases from J; bases unmatched to any gene: 6. The CDR3 here is CASMGQGKNYGYTF. DNA of the CDR3: TGTGCCAGTATGGGACAGGGGAAAAACTATGGCTACACCTTC.

This chain links TRBV4-2 with TRBJ2-1, with 7 bases fitting TRBD2. Germline assignment: CDR1 LGHNA and CDR2 YNFKEQ. V lost 0 bases, J lost 15 bases, and 8 bases stayed unmatched. CDR3 length: 13 amino acids. The CDR3 DNA reads as TGTGCCAGCAGCCAAGATCGGGGGGAGAGTCCGTTCTTC. It encodes CASSQDRGESPFF.

This chain uses TRBV7-2 with TRBJ2-1, with 8 bases that match TRBD1. Germline-derived CDR1 and CDR2 are SGHTA and FQGNSA. CDR3 length: 17 amino acids. Trimming cost V 5 bases and J 9 bases; bases outside gene matches: 18. The CDR3 loop is CASSPYGDRGVWGEQFF. CDR3 coding DNA: TGTGCCAGCAGCCCATATGGTGACAGGGGAGTTTGGGGTGAGCAGTTCTTC.

This clonotype was observed a few times. The rearrangement links TRBV7-9 to TRBJ2-2, with D unclear. There are 12 residues in the CDR3. The ends were cut back, 1 base at V and 7 bases at J, with 4 bases in the middle. The germline V gene has CDR1 SEHNR and CDR2 FQNEAQ (reference sequence). The CDR3 region is CASSLGVGELFF. The CDR3 DNA follows: TGTGCCAGCAGCTTAGGAGTCGGGGAGCTGTTTTTT. Full variable domain (outside the CDR3, taken from reference TRBV7-9 and TRBJ2-2): DTGVSQNPRHKITKRGQNVTFRCDPISEHNRLYWYRQTLGQGPEFLTYFQNEAQLEKSRLLSDRFSAERPKGSFSTLEIQRTEQGDSAMYLCASSLGVGELFFGEGSRLTVL.

The chain has TRBV20-1 and TRBJ2-7; possibly TRBD1 for D (6 bases). V was trimmed by 5 bases and J by 0 bases, leaving 14 bases between them. Germline CDR1 DFQATT, CDR2 SNEGSKA (reference sequence). CDR3 length: 14 residues. The CDR3 region is CSASDTGSSYEQYF. The CDR3 nucleotides are TGCAGTGCTTCGGACACAGGGAGCTCCTACGAGCAGTACTTC.

The chain combines TRBV20-1 with TRBJ2-3; maybe TRBD2 (6 bases). In germline, CDR1 is DFQATT, CDR2 SNEGSKA (reference sequence). The CDR3 is 14 amino acids. V was clipped by 1 base and J by 2 bases, with 10 bases between them. CDR3 sequence (DNA): TGCAGTGCTAGAGGCAGGACTAACACAGATACGCAGTATTTT. This translates into CSARGRTNTDTQYF.

The gene calls are TRBV5-1 and TRBJ1-1, with 12 bases aligning to TRBD1. Germline CDR1 reads SGHRS; CDR2 reads YFSETQ. CDR3 length equals 15 residues. V dropped 4 bases and J dropped 4; count of bases not matched to a gene: 5. CDR3: CASSGGQGAITEAFF. CDR3 sequence (DNA): TGCGCCAGCAGCGGGGGACAGGGGGCGATCACTGAAGCTTTCTTT.

The chain carries TRBV21-1 and TRBJ2-7. TRBV21-1 is designated a pseudogene. CDR3 length: 12 residues. In DNA, the CDR3 is TGTGCCAGGCTACACATAGACGACGAGCAGTACTTC. It codes for CARLHIDDEQYF.

The rearrangement links TRBV12-3 or TRBV12-4 to TRBJ1-3; unclear D gene. V was pared by 2 bases and J by 3 bases, with 8 bases between. The CDR3 contains 14 residues. This CDR3 reads CASSLQSGGNTIYF. The DNA for the CDR3 is TGTGCCAGCAGTTTACAGAGTGGTGGAAACACCATATATTTT.

The chain recombines TRBV3-1 with TRBJ2-5; tentative D call: TRBD1 (6 bases). The J call may be mistaken, given a closer DNA end match to TRBJ2-7. The CDR3 runs 15 residues. The germline gives CDR1 LGHDT, CDR2 YNNKEL (reference sequence). CDR3 bases: TGTGCCAGCAGCCAAGGGCCGGGGACATACTACGAGCAGTACTTC. Translation gives CASSQGPGTYYEQYF.

The J gene is TRBJ2-3, the V gene TRBV27, with D uncertain. The CDR3 is 15 residues long. Per the germline V gene, CDR1 is MNHEY and CDR2 is SMNVEV (reference sequence). The V end was cut by 4 bases, the J end by 0 bases, with 11 bases between. CDR3 DNA: TGTGCCAGCAGTTCCTTAGGCTCTAGCACAGATACGCAGTATTTT. It codes for CASSSLGSSTDTQYF.

Regarding this clonotype: The junction does not match germline at one end; this may be a read error. The chain recombines TRBV13 with TRBJ2-7; D gene unclear. The CDR3 is made up of 12 amino acids. Germline V CDR1 and CDR2: PRHDT, FYEKMQ (reference sequence). In nucleotides, the CDR3 is TGTGCCAGCAGCATCGTAGGAGTCGAGCGGTACTTC. This codes for CASSIVGVERYF. The entire variable domain, with the rest obtained from reference TRBV13 and TRBJ2-7, is as follows: AAGVIQSPRHLIKEKRETATLKCYPIPRHDTVYWYQQGPGQDPQFLISFYEKMQSDKGSIPDRFSAQQFSDYHSELNMSSLELGDSALYFCASSIVGVERYFGPGTRLTVT.

The rearrangement uses TRBV5-4 and TRBJ2-7, with a tentative D call TRBD1 (6 bases). Germline V gives CDR1 SGHNT, CDR2 YYREEE (reference sequence). The CDR3 is made up of 15 amino acids. V lost 4 bases to trimming and J lost 0 bases, with 14 bases between them. In nucleotides, the CDR3 is TGTGCCAGCAGCCGGGACATCTCTCCCTCCTACGAGCAGTACTTC. Protein product: CASSRDISPSYEQYF.

The chain combines TRBV12-3 or TRBV12-4 with TRBJ1-2, with D possibly matching TRBD1 (5 bases). This CDR3 comprises 16 residues. V was clipped by 3 bases and J by 0 bases, with 14 bases between them. In nucleotides, the CDR3 is TGTGCCAGCAGTTTGGGGGTGCGATTTCCTAACTATGGCTACACCTTC. The encoded protein is CASSLGVRFPNYGYTF.

Written as DNA, the CDR3 is TGCAGCGTTATAGCGGGGGAGCAGTATTTT. This gives the protein CSVIAGEQYF. The rearrangement links TRBV29-1 to TRBJ2-3, with 9 bases matching TRBD2. The CDR3 covers 10 residues. The germline V gene has CDR1 SQVTM and CDR2 ANQGSEA. The J segment lost 11 bases and the V segment lost 5 bases, leaving 2 bases of the junction unmatched.

Regarding this clonotype: Relative to the germline gene, one junction end is altered; a read error may explain this. This rearrangement joins TRBV7-2 to TRBJ2-7, with unresolved D. The germline gives CDR1 SGHTA, CDR2 FQGNSA. This CDR3 comprises 12 residues. In nucleotides, the CDR3 is TGTGCCAGCAGCTTGGACGCGTCCGAGCAGTACTTT. Its translation is CASSLDASEQYF.

J is TRBJ1-1 and V is TRBV7-3; perhaps TRBD1 as D (5 bases). This CDR3 spans 19 amino acids. V was trimmed by 0 bases and J by 1 base, leaving 21 bases between them. Germline values: CDR1 SGHTA, CDR2 FQGTGA. The DNA of the CDR3 is TGTGCCAGCAGCTTAACCAGGGCTGTAGTCCGGGGAGAGAACACTGAAGCTTTCTTT. As protein: CASSLTRAVVRGENTEAFF.

CDR3 DNA: TGTGCCAGCTCACCAGAACTAGCGGGCGAGCAGTACTTC. It encodes CASSPELAGEQYF. This chain links TRBV18 with TRBJ2-7; TRBD2 aligns across 9 bases. Germline CDR1 is KGHSH and CDR2 is LQKENI. V was clipped by 2 bases and J by 6 bases; unmatched bases: 2. The CDR3 is 13 amino acids.

Remarks on this clonotype: It may be a read error: a sequence one base away is much more abundant. The gene calls are TRBV20-1 and TRBJ2-4; TRBD2 matches 10 bases. The last part of the DNA fits TRBJ2-7 better; the J call may be wrong. This CDR3 is built from 18 residues. CDR1 and CDR2 from the germline V gene are DFQATT and SNEGSKA (reference sequence). This CDR3 is CSARGGLAEWDSTYEQYF. The CDR3 DNA follows: TGCAGTGCTAGGGGAGGACTAGCGGAATGGGACAGTACCTACGAGCAGTACTTC.

The rearrangement joins TRBV2 to TRBJ2-6; weak D call: TRBD1 (6 bases). Trimming took 3 bases from V and 3 from J, leaving 12 bases between them. The germline CDR1 and CDR2 sequences are SNHLY and FYNNEI. This CDR3 is built from 16 residues. The CDR3 sequence: CASSERAGVGANVLTF. Here the CDR3 DNA reads TGTGCCAGCAGTGAGAGGGCAGGGGTTGGGGCCAACGTCCTGACTTTC.

The V gene is TRBV5-1, the J gene TRBJ1-1, with D possibly TRBD1 on 5 matching bases. CDR3 length: 14 residues. The germline V gene encodes CDR1 SGHRS and CDR2 YFSETQ. Trimming shortened V by 4 bases and J by 4 bases, and 14 bases separated the two germline ends. The CDR3 coding sequence is TGCGCCAGCAGCCCAAGGGGCAAGAGCACTGAAGCTTTCTTT. It is translated as CASSPRGKSTEAFF.

For the CDR3, the DNA is TGCGCCAGCAGCCAAGGGCAGGGGAGCTCCTACAATGAGCAGTACTTC. Protein product: CASSQGQGSSYNEQYF. The chain combines TRBV4-1 with TRBJ2-1, with D perhaps matching TRBD1 (6 bases). The J call is in doubt because the DNA end fits TRBJ2-7 better. This CDR3 is built from 16 residues. CDR1 and CDR2 (germline): MGHRA, YSYEKL.